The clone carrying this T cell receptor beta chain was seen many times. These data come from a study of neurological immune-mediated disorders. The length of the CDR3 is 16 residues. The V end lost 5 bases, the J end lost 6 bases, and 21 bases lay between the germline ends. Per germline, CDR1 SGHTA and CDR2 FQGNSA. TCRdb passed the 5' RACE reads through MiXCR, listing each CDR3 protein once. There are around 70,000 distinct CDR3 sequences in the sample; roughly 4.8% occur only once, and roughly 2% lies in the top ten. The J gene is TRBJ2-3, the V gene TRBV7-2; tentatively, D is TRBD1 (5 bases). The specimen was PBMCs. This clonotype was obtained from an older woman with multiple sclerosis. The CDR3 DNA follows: TGTGCCAGCAGCCCCCCGTTAGGAGCAGGGTTCGATACGCAGTATTTT. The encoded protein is CASSPPLGAGFDTQYF.